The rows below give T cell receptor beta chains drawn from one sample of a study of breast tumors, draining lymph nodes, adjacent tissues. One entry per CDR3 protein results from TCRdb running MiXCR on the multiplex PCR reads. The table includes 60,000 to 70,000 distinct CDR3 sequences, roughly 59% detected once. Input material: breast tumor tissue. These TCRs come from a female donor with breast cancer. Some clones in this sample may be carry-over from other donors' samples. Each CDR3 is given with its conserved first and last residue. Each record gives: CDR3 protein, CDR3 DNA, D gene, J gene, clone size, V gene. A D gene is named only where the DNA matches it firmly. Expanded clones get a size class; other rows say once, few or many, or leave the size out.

CASGNSGTSNYNERFF TGTGCCAGCGGTAATTCCGGGACTAGCAACTACAATGAGCGGTTCTTC TRBD2 TRBJ2-1 . TRBV12-3/TRBV12-4
CASRTKGRQGDRETQYF TGTGCCAGCAGGACAAAGGGGAGGCAGGGGGATCGAGAGACCCAGTACTTC . TRBJ2-5 once TRBV3-1
CASRGGEETQYF TGTGCCAGCAGAGGGGGGGAGGAGACCCAGTACTTC . TRBJ2-5 . TRBV6-5
CASSLAAGLAGRGQETQYF TGCGCCAGCAGCTTGGCGGCGGGACTAGCGGGACGCGGCCAAGAGACCCAGTACTTC TRBD2 TRBJ2-5 . TRBV5-1
CASSPAGGGTHEQYF TGTGCCAGCAGTCCCGCGGGAGGGGGGACCCACGAGCAGTACTTC TRBD2 TRBJ2-7 . TRBV6-5
CASSRPGTSGIEQYF TGTGCCAGCAGTCGCCCCGGGACTAGCGGGATAGAGCAGTACTTC TRBD2 TRBJ2-7 . TRBV6-6
CASSKGASGNTDTQYF TGCGCCAGCAGCAAAGGGGCCTCTGGAAACACAGATACGCAGTATTTT . TRBJ2-3 . TRBV5-1
CASSPTDTDTQYF TGCGCCAGCAGCCCGACCGACACAGATACGCAGTATTTT . TRBJ2-3 many TRBV5-1
CASRNVGDNTGELFF TGTGCTAGCAGAAACGTGGGGGACAACACCGGGGAGCTGTTTTTT . TRBJ2-2 . TRBV7-7
CASSLSSGTEGGYTF TGTGCCAGCAGCTTATCTTCCGGGACAGAGGGTGGCTACACCTTC TRBD1 TRBJ1-2 once TRBV7-9
CASSLAGGISSYNEQFF TGCGCCAGCAGCTTGGCGGGCGGGATAAGCTCCTACAATGAGCAGTTCTTC . TRBJ2-1 . TRBV5-1
CTSSLVRATYGYTF TGTACCAGCAGCTTAGTGAGGGCTACCTATGGCTACACCTTC . TRBJ1-2 . TRBV11-2
CASSPQGEGAYGYTF TGTGCCAGCAGCCCCCAAGGGGAGGGGGCATATGGCTACACCTTC TRBD1 TRBJ1-2 many TRBV5-5
CASSYGQGGEKLFF TGTGCCAGCAGCTATGGACAGGGAGGTGAAAAACTGTTTTTT TRBD1 TRBJ1-4 . TRBV13
CASSVDGGTNTGELFF TGTGCCAGCAGCGTAGATGGAGGTACGAACACCGGGGAGCTGTTTTTT . TRBJ2-2 . TRBV9
CSAREPGQGHYGYTF TGCAGTGCTAGAGAGCCGGGACAGGGGCATTATGGCTACACCTTC TRBD1 TRBJ1-2 few TRBV20-1
CASSPHRGRSYNEQFF TGTGCCAGCAGCCCACACAGGGGGCGATCCTACAATGAGCAGTTCTTC TRBD1 TRBJ2-1 . TRBV7-3
CASSGGSELFF TGTGCCAGCAGCGGCGGATCGGAACTGTTTTTT . TRBJ1-4 . TRBV7-9
CASSFTSLTGELFF TGTGCCAGCAGCTTTACTAGCCTCACCGGGGAGCTGTTTTTT . TRBJ2-2 . TRBV7-9
CASSSGTGGTYGYTF TGTGCCAGCAGCTCAGGGACAGGGGGAACGTATGGCTACACCTTC TRBD1 TRBJ1-2 many TRBV5-6
CASRTGLGNEQFF TGTGCCAGCCGGACAGGCTTGGGCAATGAGCAGTTCTTC TRBD1 TRBJ2-1 many TRBV6-5
CASSRGPYGYTF TGTGCCAGCAGCCGGGGCCCCTATGGCTACACCTTC . TRBJ1-2 many TRBV7-8
CAWRGEGNKNTEAFF TGTGCCTGGAGGGGGGAGGGGAACAAGAACACTGAAGCTTTCTTT . TRBJ1-1 once TRBV30
CASTSRGTSGNTIYF TGCGCCAGCACCTCACGAGGGACCTCTGGAAACACCATATATTTT . TRBJ1-3 . TRBV5-1
CSTGLAGAEQFF TGCAGTACGGGACTAGCGGGAGCTGAGCAGTTCTTC TRBD2 TRBJ2-1 many TRBV20-1
CASSFTGTQNSPLHF TGTGCCAGCAGCTTCACCGGGACACAGAATTCACCCCTCCACTTT . TRBJ1-6 . TRBV11-2
CASSPDLRDRGLGGYTF TGTGCCAGCAGTCCTGATCTCCGGGACAGGGGGCTCGGAGGCTACACCTTC TRBD1 TRBJ1-2 many TRBV6-6